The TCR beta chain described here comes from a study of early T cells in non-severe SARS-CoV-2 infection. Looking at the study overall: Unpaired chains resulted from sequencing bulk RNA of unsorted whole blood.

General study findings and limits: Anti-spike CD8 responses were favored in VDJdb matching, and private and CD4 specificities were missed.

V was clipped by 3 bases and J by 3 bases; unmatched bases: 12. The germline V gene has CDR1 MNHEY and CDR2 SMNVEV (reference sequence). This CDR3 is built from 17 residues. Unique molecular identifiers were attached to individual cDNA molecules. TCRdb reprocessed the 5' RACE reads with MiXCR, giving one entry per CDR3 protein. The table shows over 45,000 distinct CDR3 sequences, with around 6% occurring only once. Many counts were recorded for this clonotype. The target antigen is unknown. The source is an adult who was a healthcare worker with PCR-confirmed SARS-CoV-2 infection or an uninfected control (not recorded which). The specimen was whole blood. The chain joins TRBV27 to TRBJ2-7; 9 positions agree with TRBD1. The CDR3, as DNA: TGTGCCAGCAGTTTTACCACCGGGGGGACAGGGTACTACGAGCAGTACTTC. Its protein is CASSFTTGGTGYYEQYF.